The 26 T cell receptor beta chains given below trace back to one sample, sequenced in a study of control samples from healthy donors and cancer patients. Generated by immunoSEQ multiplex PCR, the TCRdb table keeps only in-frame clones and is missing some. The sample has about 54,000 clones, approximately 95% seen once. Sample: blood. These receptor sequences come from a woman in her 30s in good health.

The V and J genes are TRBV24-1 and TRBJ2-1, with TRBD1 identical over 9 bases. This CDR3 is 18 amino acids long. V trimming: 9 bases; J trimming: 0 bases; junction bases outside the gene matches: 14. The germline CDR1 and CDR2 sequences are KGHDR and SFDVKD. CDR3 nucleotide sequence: TGTGCCACCTCCGGGACAGGGAAGCTAGGACGCTCCTACAATGAGCAGTTCTTC. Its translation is CATSGTGKLGRSYNEQFF.

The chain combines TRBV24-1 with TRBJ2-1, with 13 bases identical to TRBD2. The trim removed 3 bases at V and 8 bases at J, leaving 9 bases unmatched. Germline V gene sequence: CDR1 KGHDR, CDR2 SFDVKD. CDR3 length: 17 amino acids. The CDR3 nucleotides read TGTGCCACCAGTGATCGGACTAGCGGGAGATCCGGGGATGAGCAGTTCTTC. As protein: CATSDRTSGRSGDEQFF.

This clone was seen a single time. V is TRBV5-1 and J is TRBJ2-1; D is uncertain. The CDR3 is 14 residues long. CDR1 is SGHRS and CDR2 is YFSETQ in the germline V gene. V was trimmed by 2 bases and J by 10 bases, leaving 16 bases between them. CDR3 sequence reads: CASSLGPPNLEQFF. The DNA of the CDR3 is TGCGCCAGCAGCTTAGGCCCCCCAAACTTAGAGCAGTTCTTC.

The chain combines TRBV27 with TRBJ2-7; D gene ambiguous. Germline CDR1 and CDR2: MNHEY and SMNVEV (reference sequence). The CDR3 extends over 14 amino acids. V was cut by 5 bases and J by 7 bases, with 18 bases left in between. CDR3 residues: CASSPYLPVGEQYF. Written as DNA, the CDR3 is TGTGCCAGCAGTCCATACCTACCTGTCGGGGAGCAGTACTTC.

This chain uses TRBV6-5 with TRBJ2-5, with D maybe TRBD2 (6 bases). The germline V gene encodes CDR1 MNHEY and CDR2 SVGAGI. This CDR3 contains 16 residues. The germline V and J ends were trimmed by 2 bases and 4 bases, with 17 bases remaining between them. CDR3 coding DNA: TGTGCCAGCAGTTACCTATCCAGGGTGGGAGGAGAGACCCAGTACTTC. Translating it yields CASSYLSRVGGETQYF.

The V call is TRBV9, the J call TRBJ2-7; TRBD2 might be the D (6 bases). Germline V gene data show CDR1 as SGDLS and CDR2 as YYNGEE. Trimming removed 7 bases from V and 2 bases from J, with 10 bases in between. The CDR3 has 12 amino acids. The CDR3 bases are TGTGCCAGCGGGGCGGGAACCTACGAGCAGTACTTC. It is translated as CASGAGTYEQYF.

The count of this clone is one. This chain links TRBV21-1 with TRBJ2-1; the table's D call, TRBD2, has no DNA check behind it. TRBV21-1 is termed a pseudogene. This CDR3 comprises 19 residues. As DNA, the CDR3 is TGTGCCAGCAGCGTCTACCCGGGACTAGCGGGACGCTCCTACAATGAGCAGTTCTTC. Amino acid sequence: CASSVYPGLAGRSYNEQFF.

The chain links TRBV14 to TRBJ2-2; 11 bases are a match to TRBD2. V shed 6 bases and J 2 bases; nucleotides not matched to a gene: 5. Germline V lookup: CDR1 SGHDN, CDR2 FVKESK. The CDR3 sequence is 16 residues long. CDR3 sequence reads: CASSHSGRANTGELFF. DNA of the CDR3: TGTGCCAGCAGTCATAGCGGGAGGGCCAACACCGGGGAGCTGTTTTTT.

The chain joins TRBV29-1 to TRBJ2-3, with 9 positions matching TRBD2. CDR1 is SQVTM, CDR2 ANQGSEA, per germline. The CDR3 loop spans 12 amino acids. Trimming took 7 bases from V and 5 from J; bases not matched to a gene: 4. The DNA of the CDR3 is TGCAGCGCCAGAGCGGGGGGAGATACGCAGTATTTT. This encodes CSARAGGDTQYF.

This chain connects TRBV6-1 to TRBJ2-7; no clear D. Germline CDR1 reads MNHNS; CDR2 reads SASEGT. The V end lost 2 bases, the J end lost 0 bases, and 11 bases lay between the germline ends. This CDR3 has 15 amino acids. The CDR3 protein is CASSERYRDSYEQYF. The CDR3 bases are TGTGCCAGCAGTGAACGGTACAGAGACTCCTACGAGCAGTACTTC.

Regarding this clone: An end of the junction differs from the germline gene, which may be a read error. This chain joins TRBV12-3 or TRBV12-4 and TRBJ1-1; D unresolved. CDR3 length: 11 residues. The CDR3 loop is CASSLKPSVVF. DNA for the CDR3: TGTGCCAGCAGCCTTAAACCCAGTGTCGTCTTT.

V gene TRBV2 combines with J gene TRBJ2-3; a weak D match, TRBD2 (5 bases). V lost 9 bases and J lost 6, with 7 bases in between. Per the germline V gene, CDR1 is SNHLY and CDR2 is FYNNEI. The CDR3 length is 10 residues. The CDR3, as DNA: TGTGCCAGGTCGGGGGATACGCAGTATTTT. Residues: CARSGDTQYF. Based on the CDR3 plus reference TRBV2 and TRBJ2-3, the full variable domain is EPEVTQTPSHQVTQMGQEVILRCVPISNHLYFYWYRQILGQKVEFLVSFYNNEISEKSEIFDDQFSVERPDGSNFTLKIRSTKLEDSAMYFCARSGDTQYFGPGTRLTVL.

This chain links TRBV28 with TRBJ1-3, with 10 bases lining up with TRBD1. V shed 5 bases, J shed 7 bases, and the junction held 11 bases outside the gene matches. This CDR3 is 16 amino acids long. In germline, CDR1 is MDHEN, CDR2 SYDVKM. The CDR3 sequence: CASSQAGTGARNTIYF. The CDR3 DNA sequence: TGTGCCAGCAGTCAAGCCGGGACAGGGGCTCGCAACACCATATATTTT.

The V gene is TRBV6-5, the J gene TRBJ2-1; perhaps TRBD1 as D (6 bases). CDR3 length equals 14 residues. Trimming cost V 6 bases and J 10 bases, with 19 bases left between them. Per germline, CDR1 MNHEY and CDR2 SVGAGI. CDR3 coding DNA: TGTGCCAGCAGCAGGGGACCGATAGTAGTAGAGCAGTTCTTC. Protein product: CASSRGPIVVEQFF.

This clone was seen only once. The CDR3 loop is CASSPTPSTEAFF. The CDR3 bases are TGTGCCAGCAGCCCAACCCCGAGCACTGAAGCTTTCTTT. The J gene is TRBJ1-1, the V gene TRBV12-3 or TRBV12-4; no definite D call. The CDR3 contains 13 residues. V was clipped by 6 bases and J by 4 bases, with 12 bases between them.

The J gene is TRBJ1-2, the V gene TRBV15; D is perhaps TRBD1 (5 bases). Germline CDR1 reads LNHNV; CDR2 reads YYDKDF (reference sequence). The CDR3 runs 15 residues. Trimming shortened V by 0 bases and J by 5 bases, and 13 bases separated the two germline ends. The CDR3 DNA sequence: TGTGCCACCAGCAGAGATCTCGGGGGATGGTATGGCTACACCTTC. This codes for CATSRDLGGWYGYTF.

The CDR3: CAWSRDKHGYTF. Here the CDR3 DNA reads TGTGCCTGGAGTCGGGACAAGCATGGCTACACCTTC. V usage is TRBV30 and J usage is TRBJ1-2; TRBD1 might be the D (6 bases). The ends were cut back, 2 bases at V and 6 bases at J, with 10 bases in the middle. The germline gives CDR1 GTSNPN, CDR2 SVGIG (reference sequence). CDR3 length equals 12 residues.

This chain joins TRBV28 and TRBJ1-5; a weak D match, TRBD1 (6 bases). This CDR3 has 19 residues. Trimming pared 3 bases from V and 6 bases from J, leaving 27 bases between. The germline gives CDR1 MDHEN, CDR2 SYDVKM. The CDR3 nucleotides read TGTGCCAGCAGTTTCCGACCCCTCCACAGGGTTCGGGGGCCTCAGCCCCAGCATTTT. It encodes CASSFRPLHRVRGPQPQHF.

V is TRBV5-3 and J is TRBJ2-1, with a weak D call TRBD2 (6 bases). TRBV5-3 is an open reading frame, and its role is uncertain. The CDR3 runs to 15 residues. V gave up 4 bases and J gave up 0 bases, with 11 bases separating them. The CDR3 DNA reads TGTGCCAGAAGCGCGGGACTGAGCTCCTACAATGAGCAGTTCTTC. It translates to CARSAGLSSYNEQFF.

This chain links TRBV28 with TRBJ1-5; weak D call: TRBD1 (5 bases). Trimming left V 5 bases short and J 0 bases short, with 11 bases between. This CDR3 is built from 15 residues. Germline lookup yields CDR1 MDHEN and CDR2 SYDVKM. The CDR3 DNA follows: TGTGCCAGCAGTCAGGGCCTATATAGCAATCAGCCCCAGCATTTT. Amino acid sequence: CASSQGLYSNQPQHF.

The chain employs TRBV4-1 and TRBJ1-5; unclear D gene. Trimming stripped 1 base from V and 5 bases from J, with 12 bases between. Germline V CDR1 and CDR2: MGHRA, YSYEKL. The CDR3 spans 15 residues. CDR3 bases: TGCGCCAGCAGCCAAGCGGTTGAGAGGGATCAGCCCCAGCATTTT. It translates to CASSQAVERDQPQHF.

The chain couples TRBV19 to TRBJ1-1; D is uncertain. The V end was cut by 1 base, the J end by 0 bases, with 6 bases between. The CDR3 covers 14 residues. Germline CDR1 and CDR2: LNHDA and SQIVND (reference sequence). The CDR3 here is CASSIGVLNTEAFF. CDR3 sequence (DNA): TGTGCCAGTAGTATAGGCGTTTTGAACACTGAAGCTTTCTTT.

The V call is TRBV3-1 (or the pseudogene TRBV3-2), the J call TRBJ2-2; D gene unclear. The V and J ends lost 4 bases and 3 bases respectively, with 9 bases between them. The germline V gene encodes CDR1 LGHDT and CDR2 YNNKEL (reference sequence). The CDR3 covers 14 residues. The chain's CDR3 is CASSREVDTGELFF. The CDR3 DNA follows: TGTGCCAGCAGCCGTGAGGTGGACACCGGGGAGCTGTTTTTT.

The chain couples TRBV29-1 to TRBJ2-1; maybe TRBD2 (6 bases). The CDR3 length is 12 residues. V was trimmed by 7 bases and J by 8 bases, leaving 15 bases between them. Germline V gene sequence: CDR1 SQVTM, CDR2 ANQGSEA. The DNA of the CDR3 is TGCAGCGCTCGGGCCGGCGGGGATGAGCAGTTCTTC. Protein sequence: CSARAGGDEQFF.

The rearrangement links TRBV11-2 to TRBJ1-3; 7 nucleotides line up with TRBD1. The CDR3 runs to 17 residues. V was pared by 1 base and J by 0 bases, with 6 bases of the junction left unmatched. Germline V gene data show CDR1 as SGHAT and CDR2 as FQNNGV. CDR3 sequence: CASSLVMGTVSGNTIYF. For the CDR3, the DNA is TGTGCCAGCAGCTTAGTGATGGGGACAGTCTCTGGAAACACCATATATTTT.

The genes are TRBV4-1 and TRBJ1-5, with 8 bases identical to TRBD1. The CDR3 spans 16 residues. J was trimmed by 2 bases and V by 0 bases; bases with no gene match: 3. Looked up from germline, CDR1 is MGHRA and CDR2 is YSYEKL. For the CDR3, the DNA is TGCGCCAGCAGCCAAGATACAGGGGGTGGCAATCAGCCCCAGCATTTT. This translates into CASSQDTGGGNQPQHF.